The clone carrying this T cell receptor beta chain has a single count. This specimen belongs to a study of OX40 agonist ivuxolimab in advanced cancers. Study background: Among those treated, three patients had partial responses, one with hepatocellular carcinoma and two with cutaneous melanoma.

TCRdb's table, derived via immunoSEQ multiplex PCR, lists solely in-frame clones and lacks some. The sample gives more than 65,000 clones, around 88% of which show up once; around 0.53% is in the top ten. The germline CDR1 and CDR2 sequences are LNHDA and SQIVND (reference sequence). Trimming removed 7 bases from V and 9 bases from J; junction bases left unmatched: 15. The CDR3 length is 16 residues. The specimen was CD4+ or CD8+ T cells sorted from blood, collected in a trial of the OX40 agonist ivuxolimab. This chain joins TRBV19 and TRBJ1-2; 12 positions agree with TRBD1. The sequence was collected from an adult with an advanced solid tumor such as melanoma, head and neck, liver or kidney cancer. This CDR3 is CASTSPGTGGKISYTF. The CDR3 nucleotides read TGTGCCAGTACCTCACCCGGGACAGGGGGCAAAATAAGCTACACCTTC.